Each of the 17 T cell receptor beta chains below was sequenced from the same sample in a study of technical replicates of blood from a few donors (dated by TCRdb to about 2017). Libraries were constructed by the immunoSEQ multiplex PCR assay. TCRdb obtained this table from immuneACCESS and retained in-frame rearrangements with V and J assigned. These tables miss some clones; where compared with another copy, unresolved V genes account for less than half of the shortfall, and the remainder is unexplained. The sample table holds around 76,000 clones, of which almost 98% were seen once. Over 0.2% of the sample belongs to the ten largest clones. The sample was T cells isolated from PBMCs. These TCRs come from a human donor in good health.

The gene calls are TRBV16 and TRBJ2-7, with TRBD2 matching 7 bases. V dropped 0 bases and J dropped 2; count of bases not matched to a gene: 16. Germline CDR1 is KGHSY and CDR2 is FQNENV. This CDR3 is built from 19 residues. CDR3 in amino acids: CASSQSTSGRGAAPYEQYF. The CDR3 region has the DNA TGTGCCAGCAGCCAATCGACTTCGGGGAGGGGAGCGGCCCCCTACGAGCAGTACTTC. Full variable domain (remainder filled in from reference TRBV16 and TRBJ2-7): GEEVAQTPKHLVRGEGQKAKLYCAPIKGHSYVFWYQQVLKNEFKFLISFQNENVFDETGMPKERFSAKCLPNSPCSLEIQATKLEDSAVYFCASSQSTSGRGAAPYEQYFGPGTRLTVT.

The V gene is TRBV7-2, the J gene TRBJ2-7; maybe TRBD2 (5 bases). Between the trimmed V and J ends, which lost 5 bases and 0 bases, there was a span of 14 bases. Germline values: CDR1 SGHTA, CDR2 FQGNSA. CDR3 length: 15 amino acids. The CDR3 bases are TGTGCCAGCAGCAGGACTGTTTCATTCTCCTACGAGCAGTACTTC. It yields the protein CASSRTVSFSYEQYF.

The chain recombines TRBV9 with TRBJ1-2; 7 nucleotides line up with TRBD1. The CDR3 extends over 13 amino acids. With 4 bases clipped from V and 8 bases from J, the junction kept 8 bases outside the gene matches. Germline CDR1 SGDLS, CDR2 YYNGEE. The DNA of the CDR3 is TGTGCCAGCAGCCCCAGGGGGACGGAAGGCTACACCTTC. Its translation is CASSPRGTEGYTF.

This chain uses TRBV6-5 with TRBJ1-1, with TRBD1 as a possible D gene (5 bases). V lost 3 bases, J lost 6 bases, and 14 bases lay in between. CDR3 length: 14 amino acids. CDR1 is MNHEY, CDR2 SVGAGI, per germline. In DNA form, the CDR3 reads TGTGCCAGCAGTTATGGGGGAGGTATGGCTGAAGCTTTCTTT. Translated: CASSYGGGMAEAFF.

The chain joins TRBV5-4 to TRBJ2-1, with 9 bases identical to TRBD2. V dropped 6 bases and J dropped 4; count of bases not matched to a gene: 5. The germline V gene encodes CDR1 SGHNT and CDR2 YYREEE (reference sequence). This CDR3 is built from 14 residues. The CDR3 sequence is CASTQTSGYNEQFF. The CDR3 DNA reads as TGTGCCAGCACCCAGACTAGCGGATACAATGAGCAGTTCTTC.

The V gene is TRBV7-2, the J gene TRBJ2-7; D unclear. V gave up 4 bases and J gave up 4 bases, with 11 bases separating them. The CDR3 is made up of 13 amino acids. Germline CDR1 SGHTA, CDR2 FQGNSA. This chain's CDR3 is CASSSPQTYEQYF. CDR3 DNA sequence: TGTGCCAGCAGCTCACCGCAGACTTACGAGCAGTACTTC.

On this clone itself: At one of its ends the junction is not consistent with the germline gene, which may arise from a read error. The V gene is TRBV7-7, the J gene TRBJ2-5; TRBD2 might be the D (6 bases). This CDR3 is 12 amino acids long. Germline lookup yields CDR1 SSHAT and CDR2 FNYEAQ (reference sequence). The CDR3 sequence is CASSSAGETQYF. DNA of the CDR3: TGTGCTAGCAGCTCCGCGGGGGAGACCCAGTACTTC.

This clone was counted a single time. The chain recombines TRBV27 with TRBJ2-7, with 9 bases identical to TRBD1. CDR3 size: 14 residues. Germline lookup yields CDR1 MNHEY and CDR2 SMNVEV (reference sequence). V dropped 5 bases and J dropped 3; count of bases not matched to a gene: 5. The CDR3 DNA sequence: TGTGCCAGCAGTACCGGGACAGGGTTCTACGAGCAGTACTTC. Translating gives CASSTGTGFYEQYF.

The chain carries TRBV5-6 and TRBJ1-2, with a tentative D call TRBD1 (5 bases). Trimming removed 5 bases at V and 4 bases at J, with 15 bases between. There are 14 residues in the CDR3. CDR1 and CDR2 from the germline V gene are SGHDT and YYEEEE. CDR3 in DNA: TGTGCCAGCAGTTACCAGGGTCTGGCCTATGGCTACACCTTC. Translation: CASSYQGLAYGYTF.

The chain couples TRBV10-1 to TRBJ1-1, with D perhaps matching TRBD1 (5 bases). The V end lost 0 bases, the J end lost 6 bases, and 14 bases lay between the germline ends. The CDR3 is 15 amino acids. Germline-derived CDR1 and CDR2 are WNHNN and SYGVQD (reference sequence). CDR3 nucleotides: TGCGCCAGCAGTGAGTCAACAGGACCCCGGGCTGAAGCTTTCTTT. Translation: CASSESTGPRAEAFF.

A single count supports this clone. In nucleotides, the CDR3 is TGTGCCAGCAGCTTAAAGGGGGGGACAGGGGGTTTGAATGAGCAGTTCTTC. Encoded protein: CASSLKGGTGGLNEQFF. The chain couples TRBV7-3 to TRBJ2-1, with 11 bases that match TRBD1. The CDR3 extends over 17 amino acids. Trimming cost V 1 base and J 7 bases; bases outside gene matches: 9. Germline V gene lookup returns CDR1 SGHTA and CDR2 FQGTGA. Based on the CDR3 plus reference TRBV7-3 and TRBJ2-1, the full variable domain is GAGVSQTPSNKVTEKGKYVELRCDPISGHTALYWYRQSLGQGPEFLIYFQGTGAADDSGLPNDRFFAVRPEGSVSTLKIQRTERGDSAVYLCASSLKGGTGGLNEQFFGPGTRLTVL.

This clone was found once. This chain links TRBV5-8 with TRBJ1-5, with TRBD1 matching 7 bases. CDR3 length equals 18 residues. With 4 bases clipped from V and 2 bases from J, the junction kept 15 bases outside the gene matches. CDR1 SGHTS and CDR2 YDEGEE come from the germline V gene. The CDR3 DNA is TGTGCCAGCAGCGCTTTCCGAGGCAGGGGGTTCGGCAATCAGCCCCAGCATTTT. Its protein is CASSAFRGRGFGNQPQHF.

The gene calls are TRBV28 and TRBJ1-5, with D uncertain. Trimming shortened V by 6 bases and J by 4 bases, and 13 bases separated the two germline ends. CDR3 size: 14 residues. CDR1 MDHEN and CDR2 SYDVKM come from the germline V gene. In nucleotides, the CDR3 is TGTGCCAGCAGAGATACGGGTGGGAATCAGCCCCAGCATTTT. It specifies CASRDTGGNQPQHF.

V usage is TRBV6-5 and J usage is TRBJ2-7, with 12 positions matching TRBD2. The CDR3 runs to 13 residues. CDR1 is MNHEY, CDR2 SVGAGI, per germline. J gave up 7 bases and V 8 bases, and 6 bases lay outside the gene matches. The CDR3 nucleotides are TGTGCCAGCGCTAGCGGGGGGGGGTGGGAGCAGTACTTC. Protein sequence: CASASGGGWEQYF.

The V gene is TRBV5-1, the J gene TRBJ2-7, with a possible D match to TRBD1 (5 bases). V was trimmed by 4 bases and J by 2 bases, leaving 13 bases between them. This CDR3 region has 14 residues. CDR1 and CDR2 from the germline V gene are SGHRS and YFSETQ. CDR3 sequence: CASSPSDRAYEQYF. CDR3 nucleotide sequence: TGCGCCAGCAGCCCCTCCGACAGAGCCTACGAGCAGTACTTC.

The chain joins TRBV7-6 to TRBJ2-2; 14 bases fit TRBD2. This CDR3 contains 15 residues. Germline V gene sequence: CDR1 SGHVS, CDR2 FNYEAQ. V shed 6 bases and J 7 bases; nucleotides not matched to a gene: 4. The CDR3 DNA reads TGTGCCAGCAGGTCGACTAGCGGGAGGGTCGGGGAGCTGTTTTTT. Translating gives CASRSTSGRVGELFF.

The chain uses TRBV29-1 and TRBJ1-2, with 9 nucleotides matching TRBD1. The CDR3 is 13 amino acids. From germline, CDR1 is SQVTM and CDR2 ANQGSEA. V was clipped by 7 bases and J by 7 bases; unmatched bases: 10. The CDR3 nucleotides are TGCAGCGCCGACCTGGACAGGGGAGGTGGCTACACCTTC. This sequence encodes CSADLDRGGGYTF.